Presented here are 20 T cell receptor beta chains from one specimen sequenced in a study of cytomegalovirus exposure and HLA in healthy donors. 13 Jbeta primers and 60 Vbeta primers were used for the PCR. TCRdb keeps only in-frame clones here, not all; method: immunoSEQ multiplex PCR. The sample carries more than 200,000 clones, roughly 70% recorded once. The sequencing input was PBMCs. These receptors were obtained from a man aged 40-55 years in good health and CMV-seropositive.

The table lists this clone with a count of one. V is TRBV2 and J is TRBJ1-3, with TRBD1 identical over 8 bases. The germline V gene has CDR1 SNHLY and CDR2 FYNNEI. V lost 4 bases and J lost 3; bases outside the gene matches: 5. This CDR3 has 15 residues. This CDR3 reads CASSGAGGNGNTIYF. In DNA, the CDR3 is TGTGCCAGCAGTGGGGCAGGGGGCAATGGAAACACCATATATTTT.

V usage is TRBV4-1 and J usage is TRBJ1-2; no firm D call. V lost 0 bases and J lost 14, with 13 bases in between. This CDR3 comprises 12 residues. CDR1 is MGHRA, CDR2 YSYEKL, per germline. The CDR3 sequence: CASSQDKTVYTF. The CDR3 DNA is TGCGCCAGCAGCCAAGATAAAACAGTCTATACCTTC.

The chain couples TRBV6-6 to TRBJ2-3; 9 bases align to TRBD2. The CDR3 spans 16 residues. CDR1 is MNHNY, CDR2 SVGAGI, per germline (reference sequence). V dropped 4 bases and J dropped 5; count of bases not matched to a gene: 10. Here the CDR3 reads CASSSSAGGQLDTQYF. As DNA, the CDR3 is TGTGCCAGCAGTTCGTCGGCGGGGGGGCAATTAGATACGCAGTATTTT.

J is TRBJ2-5 and V is TRBV29-1; D call uncertain. The V and J ends lost 2 bases and 2 bases respectively, with 9 bases between them. Germline assignment: CDR1 SQVTM and CDR2 ANQGSEA. The CDR3 is 13 amino acids. The CDR3 DNA reads as TGCAGCGTTGAACGTACAGATCAAGAGACCCAGTACTTC. It encodes CSVERTDQETQYF.

The CDR3 DNA reads TGTGCTAGTGCAGCCGGGACAGGGGGCAATCAGCCCCAGCATTTT. This gives the protein CASAAGTGGNQPQHF. The gene calls are TRBV12-5 and TRBJ1-5; TRBD1 matches at 10 bases. Trimming took 7 bases from V and 2 from J; bases not matched to a gene: 5. This CDR3 contains 15 residues. The germline CDR1 and CDR2 sequences are LGHNT and FRNRAP.

This clone was detected once. CDR3 in amino acids: CSVHRGGEETQYF. CDR3 DNA sequence: TGCAGCGTCCACAGGGGGGGCGAAGAGACCCAGTACTTC. The chain uses TRBV29-1 and TRBJ2-5; D is possibly TRBD1 (8 bases). The CDR3 runs to 13 residues. The germline CDR1 and CDR2 sequences are SQVTM and ANQGSEA. Trimming pared 6 bases from V and 3 bases from J, leaving 14 bases between. Together with reference TRBV29-1 and TRBJ2-5, the CDR3 gives the full variable domain: SAVISQKPSRDICQRGTSLTIQCQVDSQVTMMFWYRQQPGQSLTLIATANQGSEATYESGFVIDKFPISRPNLTFSTLTVSNMSPEDSSIYLCSVHRGGEETQYFGPGTRLLVL.

This chain joins TRBV5-4 and TRBJ1-1; TRBD1 matches at 9 bases. The junction had 9 bases not matched to a gene; V was cut back by 1 base and J by 2 bases. The CDR3 sequence is 17 residues long. Germline V gene lookup returns CDR1 SGHNT and CDR2 YYREEE (reference sequence). CDR3 DNA sequence: TGTGCCAGCAGCTTGAAAACAGGGGGCATCCTTAACACTGAAGCTTTCTTT. Protein product: CASSLKTGGILNTEAFF.

This chain joins TRBV4-1 and TRBJ2-1, with D possibly TRBD1 on 7 matching bases. V lost 4 bases to trimming and J lost 5 bases, with 18 bases between them. The CDR3 covers 16 residues. Germline lookup yields CDR1 MGHRA and CDR2 YSYEKL. The CDR3: CASSRLRGAPNNEQFF. DNA of the CDR3: TGCGCCAGCAGCCGGCTCAGGGGGGCTCCCAACAATGAGCAGTTCTTC.

This chain links TRBV11-2 with TRBJ2-1, with D hard to call. Germline assignment: CDR1 SGHAT and CDR2 FQNNGV. The CDR3 contains 12 residues. The V and J ends lost 4 bases and 6 bases respectively, with 7 bases between them. In nucleotides, the CDR3 is TGTGCCAGCAGCTCCTGGAGCAATGAGCAGTTCTTC. This sequence encodes CASSSWSNEQFF.

This clone was counted a single time. This rearrangement joins TRBV5-1 to TRBJ2-3, with 13 bases that match TRBD2. The CDR3 runs 16 residues. CDR1 is SGHRS and CDR2 is YFSETQ in the germline V gene. V dropped 3 bases and J dropped 1; count of bases not matched to a gene: 2. DNA of the CDR3: TGCGCCAGCAGCTCGGGACTAGCGGGACGCACAGATACGCAGTATTTT. It encodes CASSSGLAGRTDTQYF. Complete variable domain (other parts from reference TRBV5-1 and TRBJ2-3): KAGVTQTPRYLIKTRGQQVTLSCSPISGHRSVSWYQQTPGQGLQFLFEYFSETQRNKGNFPGRFSGRQFSNSRSEMNVSTLELGDSALYLCASSSGLAGRTDTQYFGPGTRLTVL.

Many counts were recorded for this clone. The CDR3 DNA reads as TGTGCCACCAGCAGGGGACAGGGCACAGATACGCAGTATTTT. Translation: CATSRGQGTDTQYF. The chain has TRBV15 and TRBJ2-3, with TRBD1 identical over 8 bases. From germline, CDR1 is LNHNV and CDR2 YYDKDF (reference sequence). The CDR3 extends over 14 amino acids. V gave up 3 bases and J gave up 1 base; unmatched junction bases: 0. Filled out from reference TRBV15 and TRBJ2-3, the complete variable domain reads DAMVIQNPRYQVTQFGKPVTLSCSQTLNHNVMYWYQQKSSQAPKLLFHYYDKDFNNEADTPDNFQSRRPNTSFCFLDIRSPGLGDTAMYLCATSRGQGTDTQYFGPGTRLTVL.

This chain links TRBV13 with TRBJ1-1; D possibly corresponds to TRBD1 (6 bases). Germline V gene lookup returns CDR1 PRHDT and CDR2 FYEKMQ (reference sequence). This CDR3 has 14 residues. Deletions cut 5 bases from V and 1 base from J, with 11 bases between. In DNA form, the CDR3 reads TGTGCCAGCAGCCGACAGGCAAAGAACACTGAAGCTTTCTTT. It translates to CASSRQAKNTEAFF.

With respect to this clone: Other DNA sequences in this sample translate to the same CDR3. This chain joins TRBV5-1 and TRBJ2-5; D is unclear. This CDR3 has 14 amino acids. V was trimmed by 0 bases and J by 0 bases, leaving 6 bases between them. From germline, CDR1 is SGHRS and CDR2 YFSETQ. The chain's CDR3 is CASSLGQNQETQYF. The CDR3 DNA follows: TGCGCCAGCAGCTTGGGGCAGAACCAAGAGACCCAGTACTTC.

V usage is TRBV7-2 and J usage is TRBJ2-3; tentative D call: TRBD2 (5 bases). Germline V gene lookup returns CDR1 SGHTA and CDR2 FQGNSA. Trimming stripped 9 bases from V and 0 bases from J, with 19 bases between. This CDR3 comprises 16 residues. The CDR3, as DNA: TGTGCCAGTGAGGGCTGGCGGGTAACTAGCACAGATACGCAGTATTTT. Protein: CASEGWRVTSTDTQYF.

This clone was picked up a small number of times. The rearrangement uses TRBV5-1 and TRBJ2-4, with 8 bases matching TRBD1. The CDR3 length is 15 residues. The V and J ends lost 2 bases and 5 bases, in that order; junction bases with no gene match: 6. Germline-derived CDR1 and CDR2 are SGHRS and YFSETQ. The DNA for the CDR3 is TGCGCCAGCAGCTTCTTGGACAGGGAGGAAAACATTCAGTACTTC. Residues: CASSFLDREENIQYF.

This chain joins TRBV9 and TRBJ1-4; D is perhaps TRBD1 (5 bases). The CDR3 consists of 15 residues. Germline assignment: CDR1 SGDLS and CDR2 YYNGEE. Trimming left V 4 bases short and J 8 bases short, with 18 bases between. The CDR3 bases are TGTGCCAGCAGCCCCCGGGGGACTCCCCTCGAAAAACTGTTTTTT. Amino acids: CASSPRGTPLEKLFF.

The V gene is TRBV27, the J gene TRBJ1-5; 9 bases agree with TRBD1. V shed 4 bases, J shed 6 bases, and the junction held 4 bases outside the gene matches. The CDR3 is 14 residues long. From germline, CDR1 is MNHEY and CDR2 SMNVEV (reference sequence). DNA of the CDR3: TGTGCCAGCAGTTCGGGACAGGGAGCTCAGCCCCAGCATTTT. Encoded protein: CASSSGQGAQPQHF.

The V and J genes are TRBV5-4 and TRBJ2-2; unclear D gene. Germline CDR1 and CDR2: SGHNT and YYREEE (reference sequence). The V gene lost 4 bases and the J gene lost 4 bases, with 11 bases spanning the gap. The CDR3 spans 14 residues. Here the CDR3 DNA reads TGTGCCAGCAGCCCACGATGGGCCACCGGGGAGCTGTTTTTT. Residues: CASSPRWATGELFF.

This clone was detected once. This sequence joins TRBV7-9 and TRBJ2-1; D ambiguous. This CDR3 is built from 12 residues. Germline CDR1 is SEHNR and CDR2 is FQNEAQ (reference sequence). V was cut by 3 bases and J by 9 bases, with 9 bases left in between. CDR3: CASSFDSFEQFF. In DNA form, the CDR3 reads TGTGCCAGCAGCTTCGATAGCTTTGAGCAGTTCTTC.

The genes are TRBV4-2 and TRBJ2-3; 15 bases align to TRBD2. The V and J ends lost 5 bases and 13 bases, in that order; junction bases with no gene match: 13. Looked up from germline, CDR1 is LGHNA and CDR2 is YNFKEQ. The CDR3 is 16 residues long. The CDR3 is CASSGRSGTSGGPEYF. The CDR3 nucleotides are TGTGCCAGCAGCGGTCGTTCCGGGACTAGCGGGGGGCCAGAGTATTTT.